This TCR beta chain was recovered during a study of early T cells in non-severe SARS-CoV-2 infection. Overall study: Chains stayed unpaired after sequencing of bulk RNA from unsorted whole blood. The study, taken as a whole, reports: Sequences matched to VDJdb favored anti-spike CD8 responses, while private and CD4 specificities were missed.

There are 13 residues in the CDR3. Germline CDR1 and CDR2: SGHVS and FNYEAQ. Trimming pared 5 bases from V and 4 bases from J, leaving 10 bases between. Unique molecular identifiers were added to individual cDNA molecules. TCRdb re-called the 5' RACE reads with MiXCR, one entry per CDR3 protein. Of tens of thousands of distinct CDR3 sequences in the sample, around 15% were seen once. This clonotype was seen many times. Its antigen is still unknown. Sequencing was carried out using whole blood. The chain combines TRBV7-6 with TRBJ2-3; unclear D gene. This TCR was sampled from an adult who was a healthcare worker with PCR-confirmed SARS-CoV-2 infection or an uninfected control (not recorded which). The CDR3 sequence is CASSPQRPDTQYF. CDR3 nucleotides: TGTGCCAGCAGCCCACAGAGGCCAGATACGCAGTATTTT. Variable domain in full (rest from reference TRBV7-6 and TRBJ2-3): GAGVSQSPRYKVTKRGQDVALRCDPISGHVSLYWYRQALGQGPEFLTYFNYEAQQDKSGLPNDRFSAERPEGSISTLTIQRTEQRDSAMYRCASSPQRPDTQYFGPGTRLTVL.